This T cell receptor beta chain was recovered during a study of CD8 T cells in Susac syndrome. The CDR3 runs to 17 residues. The germline V gene encodes CDR1 SEHNR and CDR2 FQNEAQ (reference sequence). The J segment lost 0 bases and the V segment lost 4 bases, leaving 11 bases of the junction unmatched. Random hexamers were used to reverse transcribe the RNA input (about 0.5 to 1 ug). TCRdb called the immunoSEQ multiplex PCR reads again in MiXCR, with one record for every CDR3 protein. This sample has 160,000 or so distinct CDR3 sequences, with around 96% found just once. The source is a human donor with multiple sclerosis. Source material: CD8+ T cells from PBMCs. The rearrangement uses TRBV7-9 and TRBJ1-2; TRBD1 agrees at 7 bases. The CDR3, as DNA: TGTGCCAGCAGCTCTACTCAACCGGACAGGCCTAACTATGGCTACACCTTC. Its protein is CASSSTQPDRPNYGYTF.